The 18 T cell receptor beta chains listed next were all sequenced from one sample in a study of tumor-infiltrating lymphocytes in oesophageal squamous cell carcinoma. Via MiXCR, TCRdb re-called the PCR reads, giving one row per CDR3 protein. The table lists approximately 20,000 distinct CDR3 sequences, around 40% of them singletons. The sample consisted of esophageal tumor tissue. These TCRs come from a male donor with esophageal squamous cell carcinoma.

This clonotype was found many times. The chain uses TRBV24-1 and TRBJ2-7, with TRBD1 identical over 8 bases. Germline loops: CDR1 KGHDR, CDR2 SFDVKD. J was trimmed by 6 bases and V by 4 bases; bases with no gene match: 4. The CDR3 contains 13 residues. DNA of the CDR3: TGTGCCACCAGTGACCGGACAGGGCTCGAGCAGTACTTC. Protein: CATSDRTGLEQYF.

The V and J genes are TRBV20-1 and TRBJ2-6; D gene unclear. The germline V gene encodes CDR1 DFQATT and CDR2 SNEGSKA (reference sequence). The V end was cut by 6 bases, the J end by 1 base, with 13 bases between. CDR3 length: 15 residues. The CDR3 is CSAPLEASGANVLTF. The CDR3 DNA sequence: TGCAGTGCCCCCCTAGAGGCGTCTGGGGCCAACGTCCTGACTTTC.

This clonotype was seen a handful of times. The conserved phenylalanine or tryptophan is not found at the CDR3 terminus, so this likely reflects a read error. It is unclear where the CDR3 begins or ends on the DNA, so no DNA is shown, and the CDR3 is as TCRdb lists it. The chain uses TRBV6-1 and TRBJ2-7; the table's D call TRBD1 went unverified against the DNA. Germline CDR1 reads MNHNS; CDR2 reads SASEGT. The CDR3 has 14 amino acids, counting both end residues. CDR3 protein: CASTDRVAGYTFGS.

This clonotype has a count of ten or more. This sequence joins TRBV18 and TRBJ1-2; the match to TRBD1 covers 7 bases. The CDR3 runs 16 residues. The V and J ends lost 3 bases and 6 bases, in that order; junction bases with no gene match: 13. Germline-derived CDR1 and CDR2 are KGHSH and LQKENI. The CDR3 sequence: CASSPYRSGQTDGYTF. CDR3 coding DNA: TGTGCCAGCTCACCCTATCGTTCGGGACAGACGGATGGCTACACCTTC.

This clonotype is medium-sized by share. J is TRBJ2-5 and V is TRBV7-9; D possibly corresponds to TRBD1 (6 bases). The CDR3 runs to 16 residues. Germline loops: CDR1 SEHNR, CDR2 FQNEAQ (reference sequence). Trimming removed 4 bases from V and 0 bases from J, with 15 bases in between. The CDR3 region has the DNA TGTGCCAGCAGCTCCCGGCCAAGGGACAACCAAGAGACCCAGTACTTC. Its translation: CASSSRPRDNQETQYF. The full variable domain, its missing parts supplied by reference TRBV7-9 and TRBJ2-5, is DTGVSQNPRHKITKRGQNVTFRCDPISEHNRLYWYRQTLGQGPEFLTYFQNEAQLEKSRLLSDRFSAERPKGSFSTLEIQRTEQGDSAMYLCASSSRPRDNQETQYFGPGTRLLVL.

The rearrangement links TRBV2 to TRBJ2-3; 13 bases are shared with TRBD2. Judging by the DNA end, TRBJ2-5 fits better; the J call may be wrong. This CDR3 region has 13 residues. CDR1 is SNHLY and CDR2 is FYNNEI in the germline V gene. CDR3 nucleotide sequence: TGTGCCAGCAGTACACTAGCGGGGGGGCCCCAGTACTTC. Its translation is CASSTLAGGPQYF.

This clonotype was seen a few times. This rearrangement joins TRBV28 to TRBJ2-1, with D perhaps TRBD2 (6 bases). Germline V gives CDR1 MDHEN, CDR2 SYDVKM. CDR3 length: 15 amino acids. The V end was cut by 2 bases, the J end by 2 bases, with 10 bases between. CDR3 nucleotide sequence: TGTGCCAGCAGTTTAGGAGGGAGCACCTACAATGAGCAGTTCTTC. As protein: CASSLGGSTYNEQFF.

The genes are TRBV12-3 or TRBV12-4 and TRBJ2-7; 9 bases agree with TRBD2. This CDR3 contains 14 residues. Trimming cost V 3 bases and J 2 bases; bases outside gene matches: 2. Here the CDR3 reads CASSFSSGAYEQYF. As DNA, the CDR3 is TGTGCCAGCAGTTTCTCTAGCGGGGCCTACGAGCAGTACTTC.

This chain uses TRBV7-3 with TRBJ2-1; D remains ambiguous. The end of the DNA fits TRBJ2-5 better, so the J call may be wrong. Looked up from germline, CDR1 is SGHTA and CDR2 is FQGTGA. The CDR3 is 13 residues long. CDR3 sequence reads: CASSPSRSKTQYF. CDR3 bases: TGTGCCAGCAGCCCTTCTAGATCCAAGACCCAGTACTTC.

This clonotype was picked up a small number of times. This clone may be a read error of a much larger clone one base away. This rearrangement joins TRBV6-1 to TRBJ2-5; TRBD1 agrees at 8 bases. The assigned J gene may be wrong: the sequence end matches TRBJ2-1 better. The CDR3 length is 14 residues. The germline V gene has CDR1 MNHNS and CDR2 SASEGT. CDR3 DNA: TGTGCCAGCAGACACGGACAGGGATACTACGAGCAGTTCTTC. It encodes CASRHGQGYYEQFF.

This clonotype was counted ten times or more. The chain recombines TRBV18 with TRBJ2-1, with a possible D match to TRBD2 (6 bases). Deletions cut 0 bases from V and 5 bases from J, with 11 bases between. The CDR3 spans 15 residues. Per germline, CDR1 KGHSH and CDR2 LQKENI. Written as DNA, the CDR3 is TGTGCCAGCTCACCACCCACTAGCCCAAACAATGAGCAGTTCTTC. This sequence encodes CASSPPTSPNNEQFF.

This clonotype came up a few times. The rearrangement joins TRBV6-1 to TRBJ1-1; 7 bases map to TRBD1. V gave up 8 bases and J gave up 4 bases; unmatched junction bases: 10. The CDR3 loop spans 14 amino acids. The germline gives CDR1 MNHNS, CDR2 SASEGT. Here the CDR3 DNA reads TGTGCCAGCGTACAGGGGAATGGTGGCACTGAAGCTTTCTTT. This sequence encodes CASVQGNGGTEAFF.

Concerning this clonotype: Just one base apart from a much larger clone, this may be a read error. The V call is TRBV6-6, the J call TRBJ2-7; D perhaps matches TRBD2 (5 bases). Deletions cut 6 bases from V and 7 bases from J, with 19 bases between. There are 14 residues in the CDR3. CDR1 MNHNY and CDR2 SVGAGI come from the germline V gene (reference sequence). The CDR3 nucleotides read TGTGCCAGCAGCTTCTCGGGAACCTACAATGAGCAGTACTTC. Translated, it gives CASSFSGTYNEQYF.

The V gene is TRBV6-4, the J gene TRBJ2-3, with D unclear. The CDR3 consists of 14 residues. The germline V gene encodes CDR1 MRHNA and CDR2 SNTAGT. V was pared by 4 bases and J by 2 bases, with 10 bases between. The CDR3: CASSANLFTDTQYF. CDR3 nucleotides: TGTGCCAGCAGTGCAAATTTATTCACAGATACGCAGTATTTT.

By its share, this clonotype is medium-sized. V gene TRBV12-3 or TRBV12-4 combines with J gene TRBJ2-1, with a possible D match to TRBD2 (6 bases). The CDR3 spans 16 residues. Trimming pared 2 bases from V and 2 bases from J, leaving 13 bases between. CDR3 in amino acids: CASSLWGEAAYNEQFF. The CDR3 nucleotides read TGTGCCAGCAGTTTATGGGGGGAGGCGGCCTACAATGAGCAGTTCTTC.

J is TRBJ2-1 and V is TRBV7-9; TRBD2 aligns across 12 bases. The J call may be in error: the DNA end matches TRBJ2-7 better. The CDR3 is 19 residues long. From germline, CDR1 is SEHNR and CDR2 FQNEAQ (reference sequence). The CDR3 DNA follows: TGTGCCAGCGGCCAGAGGACTAGCGGGGACTACTCCTCCTACAATGAGCAGTACTTC. It encodes CASGQRTSGDYSSYNEQYF.

V is TRBV6-1 and J is TRBJ2-1; 7 nucleotides align to TRBD1. Germline lookup yields CDR1 MNHNS and CDR2 SASEGT. The CDR3 spans 16 residues. The ends lost 5 bases at V and 2 bases at J; junction bases unmatched: 9. In nucleotides, the CDR3 is TGTGCCAGCAGTCAACAGACAGGGAGAGCCTACAATGAGCAGTTCTTC. The encoded protein is CASSQQTGRAYNEQFF.

Turning to this clonotype: A read error is likely, as this CDR3 ends without the conserved phenylalanine or tryptophan. No DNA is shown, since the ends of the CDR3 on it are uncertain; the CDR3 is the one TCRdb lists. The CDR3: CASTGHEQYFGP. The rearrangement links TRBV10-1 to TRBJ2-3; the table's D call of TRBD1 was not tested on the DNA. The CDR3 has 12 amino acids, counting both end residues. Germline V gene data show CDR1 as WNHNN and CDR2 as SYGVQD (reference sequence).